The present T cell receptor beta chain was sequenced within a study of cytomegalovirus exposure and HLA in healthy donors. Germline values: CDR1 ENHRY, CDR2 SYGVKD. The V gene lost 3 bases and the J gene lost 1 base, with 18 bases spanning the gap. The CDR3 length is 17 residues. Both 60 Vbeta primers and 13 Jbeta primers went into the PCR. TCRdb's table, derived via immunoSEQ multiplex PCR, lists solely in-frame clones and lacks some. The table has about 82,000 clones, 9.5% to 13% seen once; the top ten hold about 25%. The genes are TRBV10-3 and TRBJ2-5; tentatively, D is TRBD2 (6 bases). This TCR came from a man between 60 and 75 years old in good health and CMV-seropositive. The specimen sequenced was PBMCs. The CDR3 region has the DNA TGTGCCATCAGTGAAGGTCGCCCTAGCGCCCTCCAAGAGACCCAGTACTTC. Its translation: CAISEGRPSALQETQYF.